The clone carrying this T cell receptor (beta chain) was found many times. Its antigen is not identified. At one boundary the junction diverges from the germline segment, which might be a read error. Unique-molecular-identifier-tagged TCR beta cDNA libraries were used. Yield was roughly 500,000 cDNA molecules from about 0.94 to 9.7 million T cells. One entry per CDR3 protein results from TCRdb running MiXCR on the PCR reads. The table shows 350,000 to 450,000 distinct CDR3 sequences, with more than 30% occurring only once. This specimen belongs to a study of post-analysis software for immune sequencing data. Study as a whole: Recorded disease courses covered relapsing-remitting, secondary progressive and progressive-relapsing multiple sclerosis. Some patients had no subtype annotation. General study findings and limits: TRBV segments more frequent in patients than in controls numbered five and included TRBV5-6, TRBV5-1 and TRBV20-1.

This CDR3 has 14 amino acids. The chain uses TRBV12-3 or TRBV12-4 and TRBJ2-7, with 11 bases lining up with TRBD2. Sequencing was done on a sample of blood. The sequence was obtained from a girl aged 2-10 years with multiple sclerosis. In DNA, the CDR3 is TGTGCCAGCAGTGTAGCGGGAGGGACCTACGAGCAGTACTTC. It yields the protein CASSVAGGTYEQYF.